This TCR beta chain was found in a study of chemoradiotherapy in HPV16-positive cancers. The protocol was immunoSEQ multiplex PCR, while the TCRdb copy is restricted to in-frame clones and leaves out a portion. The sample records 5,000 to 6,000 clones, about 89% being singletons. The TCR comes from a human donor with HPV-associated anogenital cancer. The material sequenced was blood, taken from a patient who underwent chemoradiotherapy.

The DNA for the CDR3 is TGCGCCAGCAGCGGATGGACAGGAGGTTACTATGGCTACACCTTC. Amino acid sequence: CASSGWTGGYYGYTF. V is TRBV5-1 and J is TRBJ1-2; the match to TRBD1 covers 7 bases. This CDR3 is built from 15 residues. J lost 3 bases, V lost 4 bases, and 9 bases had no gene match. The V gene's germline CDR1 is SGHRS and CDR2 YFSETQ.